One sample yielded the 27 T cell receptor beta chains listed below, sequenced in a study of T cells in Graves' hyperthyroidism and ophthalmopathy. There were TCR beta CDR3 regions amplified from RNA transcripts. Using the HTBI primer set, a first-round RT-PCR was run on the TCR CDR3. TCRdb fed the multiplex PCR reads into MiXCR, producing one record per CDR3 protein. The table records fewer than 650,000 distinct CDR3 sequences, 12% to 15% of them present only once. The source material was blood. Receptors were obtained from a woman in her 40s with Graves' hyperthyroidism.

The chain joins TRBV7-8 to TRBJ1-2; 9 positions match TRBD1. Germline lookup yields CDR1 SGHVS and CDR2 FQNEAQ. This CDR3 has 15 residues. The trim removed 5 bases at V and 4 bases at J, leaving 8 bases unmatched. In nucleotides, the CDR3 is TGTGCCAGCAGCCAAACAGGGGGCCTCCCCTATGGCTACACCTTC. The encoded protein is CASSQTGGLPYGYTF. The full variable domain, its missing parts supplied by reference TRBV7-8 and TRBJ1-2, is GAGVSQSPRYKVAKRGQDVALRCDPISGHVSLFWYQQALGQGPEFLTYFQNEAQLDKSGLPSDRFFAERPEGSVSTLKIQRTQQEDSAVYLCASSQTGGLPYGYTFGSGTRLTVV.

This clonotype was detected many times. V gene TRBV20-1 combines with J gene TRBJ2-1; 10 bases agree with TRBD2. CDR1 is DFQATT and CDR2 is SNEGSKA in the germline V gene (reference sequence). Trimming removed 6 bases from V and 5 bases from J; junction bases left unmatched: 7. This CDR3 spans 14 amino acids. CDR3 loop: CSALLAGGDNEQFF. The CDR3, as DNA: TGCAGTGCGCTTTTAGCGGGAGGAGACAATGAGCAGTTCTTC.

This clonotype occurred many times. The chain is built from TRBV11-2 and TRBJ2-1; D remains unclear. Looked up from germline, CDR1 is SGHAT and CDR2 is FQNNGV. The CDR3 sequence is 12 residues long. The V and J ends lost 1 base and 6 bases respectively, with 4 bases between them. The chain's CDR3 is CASSLVVNEQFF. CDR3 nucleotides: TGTGCCAGCAGCTTAGTGGTCAATGAGCAGTTCTTC.

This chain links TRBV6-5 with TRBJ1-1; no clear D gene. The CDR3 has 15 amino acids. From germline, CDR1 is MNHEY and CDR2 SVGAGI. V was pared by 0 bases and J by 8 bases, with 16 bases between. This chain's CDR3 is CASSYSAQPNLEAFF. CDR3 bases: TGTGCCAGCAGTTACTCGGCTCAACCCAACTTAGAAGCTTTCTTT.

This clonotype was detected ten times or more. The DNA for the CDR3 is TGTGCCAGCACCTATGGGCCCAGCAATCAGCCCCAGCATTTT. Translating gives CASTYGPSNQPQHF. The V call is TRBV2, the J call TRBJ1-5, with D uncertain. The CDR3 has 14 amino acids. From germline, CDR1 is SNHLY and CDR2 FYNNEI. The V gene lost 7 bases and the J gene lost 1 base, with 11 bases spanning the gap. Using reference TRBV2 and TRBJ1-5 for the parts outside the CDR3, the full variable domain is EPEVTQTPSHQVTQMGQEVILRCVPISNHLYFYWYRQILGQKVEFLVSFYNNEISEKSEIFDDQFSVERPDGSNFTLKIRSTKLEDSAMYFCASTYGPSNQPQHFGDGTRLSIL.

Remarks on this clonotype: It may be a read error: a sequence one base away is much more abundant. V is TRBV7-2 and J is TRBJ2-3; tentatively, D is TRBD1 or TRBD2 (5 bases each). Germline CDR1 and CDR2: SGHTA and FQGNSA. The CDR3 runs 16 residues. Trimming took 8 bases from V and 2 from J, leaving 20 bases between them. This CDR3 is CASGHASGPLTDTQYF. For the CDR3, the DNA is TGTGCCAGCGGCCATGCGTCGGGACCTCTCACAGATACGCAGTATTTT. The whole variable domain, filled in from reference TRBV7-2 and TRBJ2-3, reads GAGVSQSPSNKVTEKGKDVELRCDPISGHTALYWYRQSLGQGLEFLIYFQGNSAPDKSGLPSDRFSAERTGGSVSTLTIQRTQQEDSAVYLCASGHASGPLTDTQYFGPGTRLTVL.

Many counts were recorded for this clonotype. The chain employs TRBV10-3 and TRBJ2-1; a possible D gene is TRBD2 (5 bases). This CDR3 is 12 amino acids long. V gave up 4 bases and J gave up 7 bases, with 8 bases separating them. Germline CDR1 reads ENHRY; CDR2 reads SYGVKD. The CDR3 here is CAISGSGNEQFF. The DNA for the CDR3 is TGTGCCATCAGTGGGAGCGGAAATGAGCAGTTCTTC.

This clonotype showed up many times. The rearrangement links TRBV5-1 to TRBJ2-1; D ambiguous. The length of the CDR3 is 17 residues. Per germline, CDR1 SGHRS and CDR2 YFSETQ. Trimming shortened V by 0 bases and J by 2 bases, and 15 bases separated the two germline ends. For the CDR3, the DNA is TGCGCCAGCAGCTTGGCCTCTAAGGGTATCACCTACAATGAGCAGTTCTTC. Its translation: CASSLASKGITYNEQFF.

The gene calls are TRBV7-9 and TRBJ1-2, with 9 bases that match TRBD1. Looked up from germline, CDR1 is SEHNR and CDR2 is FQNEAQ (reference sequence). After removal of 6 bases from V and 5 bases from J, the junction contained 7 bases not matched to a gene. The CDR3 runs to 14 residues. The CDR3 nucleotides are TGTGCCAGCAGTCGGACAGGGGAAGGATATGGCTACACCTTC. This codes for CASSRTGEGYGYTF.

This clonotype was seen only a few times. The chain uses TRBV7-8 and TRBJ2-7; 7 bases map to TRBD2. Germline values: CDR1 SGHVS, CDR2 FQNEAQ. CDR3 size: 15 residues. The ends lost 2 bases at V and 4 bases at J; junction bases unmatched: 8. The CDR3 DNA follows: TGTGCCAGCAGCTTATCAGGCGGGAGTGGTTACGAGCAGTACTTC. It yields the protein CASSLSGGSGYEQYF.

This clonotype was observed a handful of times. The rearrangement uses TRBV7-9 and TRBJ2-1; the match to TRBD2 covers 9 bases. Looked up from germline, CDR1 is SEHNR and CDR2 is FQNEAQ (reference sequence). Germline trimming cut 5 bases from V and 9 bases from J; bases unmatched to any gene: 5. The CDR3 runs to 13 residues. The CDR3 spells CASSHGTSSEQFF. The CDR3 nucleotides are TGTGCCAGCAGCCACGGGACTAGCTCTGAGCAGTTCTTC. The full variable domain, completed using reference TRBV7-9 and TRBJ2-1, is DTGVSQNPRHKITKRGQNVTFRCDPISEHNRLYWYRQTLGQGPEFLTYFQNEAQLEKSRLLSDRFSAERPKGSFSTLEIQRTEQGDSAMYLCASSHGTSSEQFFGPGTRLTVL.

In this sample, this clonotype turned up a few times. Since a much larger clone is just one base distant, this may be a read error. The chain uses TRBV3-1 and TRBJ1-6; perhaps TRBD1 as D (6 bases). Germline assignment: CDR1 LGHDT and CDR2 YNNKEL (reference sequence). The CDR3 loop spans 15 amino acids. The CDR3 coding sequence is TGTGGCAGCAGCCAAGAGGACAGATTGGATTCACCCCTCCACTTT. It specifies CGSSQEDRLDSPLHF.

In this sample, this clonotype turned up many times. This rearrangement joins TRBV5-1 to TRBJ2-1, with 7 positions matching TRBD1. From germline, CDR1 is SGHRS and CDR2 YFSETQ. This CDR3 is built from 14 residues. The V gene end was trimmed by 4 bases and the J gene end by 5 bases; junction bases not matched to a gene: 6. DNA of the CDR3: TGCGCCAGCAGCCACGCGACAGGGAACAATGAGCAGTTCTTC. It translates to CASSHATGNNEQFF.

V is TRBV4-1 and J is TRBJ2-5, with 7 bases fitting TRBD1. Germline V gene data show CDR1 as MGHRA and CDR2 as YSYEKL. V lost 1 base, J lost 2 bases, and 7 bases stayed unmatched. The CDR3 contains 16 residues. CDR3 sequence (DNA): TGCGCCAGCAGCCAAGGTCCCGACAGGGATCAAGAGACCCAGTACTTC. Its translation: CASSQGPDRDQETQYF.

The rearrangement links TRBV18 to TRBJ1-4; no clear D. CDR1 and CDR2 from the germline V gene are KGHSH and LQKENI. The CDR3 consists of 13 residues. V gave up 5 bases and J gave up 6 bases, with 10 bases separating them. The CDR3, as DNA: TGTGCCAGCTCAGGGCTGGCAGATGAAAAACTGTTTTTT. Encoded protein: CASSGLADEKLFF.

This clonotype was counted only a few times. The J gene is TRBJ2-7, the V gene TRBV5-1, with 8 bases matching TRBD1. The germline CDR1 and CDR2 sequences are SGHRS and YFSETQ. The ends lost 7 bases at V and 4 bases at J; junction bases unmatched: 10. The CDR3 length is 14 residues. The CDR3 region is CASRSDREWYEQYF. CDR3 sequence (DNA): TGCGCCAGCCGGTCGGACAGGGAGTGGTACGAGCAGTACTTC.

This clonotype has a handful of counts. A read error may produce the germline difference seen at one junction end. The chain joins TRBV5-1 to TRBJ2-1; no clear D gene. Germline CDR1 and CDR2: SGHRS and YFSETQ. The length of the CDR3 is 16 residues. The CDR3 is CASGLASRSSYNEQFF. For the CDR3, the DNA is TGCGCCAGCGGCTTGGCCAGTAGAAGCTCCTACAATGAGCAGTTCTTC.

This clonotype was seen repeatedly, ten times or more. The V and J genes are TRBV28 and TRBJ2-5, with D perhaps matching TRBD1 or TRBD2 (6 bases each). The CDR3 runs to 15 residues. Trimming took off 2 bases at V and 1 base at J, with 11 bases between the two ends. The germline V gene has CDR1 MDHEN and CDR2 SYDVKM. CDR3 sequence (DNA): TGTGCCAGCAGTTTAGTACGGGGGCTCCAAGAGACCCAGTACTTC. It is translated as CASSLVRGLQETQYF.

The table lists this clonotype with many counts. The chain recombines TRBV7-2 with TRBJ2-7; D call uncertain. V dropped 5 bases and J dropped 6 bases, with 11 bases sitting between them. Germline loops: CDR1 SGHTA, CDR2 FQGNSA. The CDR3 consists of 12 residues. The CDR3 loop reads CASSQGGPEQYF. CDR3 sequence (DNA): TGTGCCAGCAGCCAAGGTGGACCCGAGCAGTACTTC.

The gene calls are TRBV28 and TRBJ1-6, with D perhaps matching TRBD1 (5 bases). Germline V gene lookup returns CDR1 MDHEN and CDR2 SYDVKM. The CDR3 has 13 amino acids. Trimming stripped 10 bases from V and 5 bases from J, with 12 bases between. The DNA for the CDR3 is TGTGCCACAACGGGACGGCATAATTCACCCCTCCACTTT. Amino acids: CATTGRHNSPLHF.

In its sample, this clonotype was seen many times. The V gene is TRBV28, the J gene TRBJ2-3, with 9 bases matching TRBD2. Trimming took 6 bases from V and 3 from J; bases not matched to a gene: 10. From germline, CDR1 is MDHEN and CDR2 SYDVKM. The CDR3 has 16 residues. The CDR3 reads CASRTYSGSGTDTQYF. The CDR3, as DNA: TGTGCCAGCAGGACTTATAGCGGGAGTGGGACAGATACGCAGTATTTT.

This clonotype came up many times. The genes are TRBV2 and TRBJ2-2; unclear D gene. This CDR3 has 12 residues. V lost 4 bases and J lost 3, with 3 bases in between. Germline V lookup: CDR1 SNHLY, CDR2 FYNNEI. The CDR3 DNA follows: TGTGCCAGCAGTGTGGACACCGGGGAGCTGTTTTTT. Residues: CASSVDTGELFF.

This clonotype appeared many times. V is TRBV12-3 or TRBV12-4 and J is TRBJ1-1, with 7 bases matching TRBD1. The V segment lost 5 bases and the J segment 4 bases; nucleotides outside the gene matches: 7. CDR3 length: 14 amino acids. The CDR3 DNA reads TGTGCCAGCAGTCTCCTGACAGGGAGCACTGAAGCTTTCTTT. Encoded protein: CASSLLTGSTEAFF.

This chain's CDR3 is CASSYRDNQPQHF. The DNA of the CDR3 is TGTGCCAGCAGTTACAGGGATAATCAGCCCCAGCATTTT. The chain links TRBV25-1 to TRBJ1-5; tentative D call: TRBD1 (6 bases). Trimming stripped 5 bases from V and 4 bases from J, with 9 bases between. The length of the CDR3 is 13 residues. Per germline, CDR1 MGHDK and CDR2 SYGVNS.

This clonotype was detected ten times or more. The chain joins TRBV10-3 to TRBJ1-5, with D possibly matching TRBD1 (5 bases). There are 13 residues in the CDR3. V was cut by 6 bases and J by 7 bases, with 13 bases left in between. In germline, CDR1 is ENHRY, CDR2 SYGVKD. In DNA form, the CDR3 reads TGTGCCATCAGGAGACAGATTGACCAGCCCCAGCATTTT. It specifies CAIRRQIDQPQHF.

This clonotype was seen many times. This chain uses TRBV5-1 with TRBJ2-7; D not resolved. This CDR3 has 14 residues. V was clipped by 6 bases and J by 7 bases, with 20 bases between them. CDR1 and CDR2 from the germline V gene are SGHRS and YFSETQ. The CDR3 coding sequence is TGCGCCAGCAAAGCCCCCGACCGTCTGGGGGAGCAGTACTTC. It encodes CASKAPDRLGEQYF.

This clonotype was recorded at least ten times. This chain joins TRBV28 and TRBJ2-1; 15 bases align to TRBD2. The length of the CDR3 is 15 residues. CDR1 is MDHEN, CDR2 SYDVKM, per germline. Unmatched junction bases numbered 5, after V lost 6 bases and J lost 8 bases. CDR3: CASSLGLAGGYEQFF. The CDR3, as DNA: TGTGCCAGCAGCCTCGGACTAGCGGGAGGGTATGAGCAGTTCTTC.